The 20 T cell receptor beta chains given below trace back to one sample, sequenced in a study of cytomegalovirus exposure and HLA in healthy donors (dated by TCRdb to the late 2010s). The library came from the immunoSEQ multiplex PCR assay. For the multiplex PCR, a mixture combining 60 forward primers for TCR Vbeta segments and 13 reverse primers for TCR Jbeta segments was used. The clones in this table, taken by TCRdb from immuneACCESS, are in-frame only. Not every clone is retained; where verified, under half of the shortfall comes from an unresolved V gene, and the cause of the rest is unknown. Present in this sample are approximately 110,000 clones, approximately 80% of which were seen just once. The ten most abundant clones make up over 0.2% of the sample. The sample taken for sequencing was PBMCs. The receptors were sampled from a man between 45 and 60 years old in good health and CMV-seronegative.

The J gene is TRBJ1-1, the V gene TRBV19; D is unresolved. V lost 5 bases and J lost 4, with 11 bases in between. The CDR3 has 13 residues. In germline, CDR1 is LNHDA, CDR2 SQIVND (reference sequence). CDR3 in amino acids: CASSFQAGTEAFF. The CDR3 DNA reads as TGTGCCAGTAGTTTTCAGGCGGGCACTGAAGCTTTCTTT.

The chain joins TRBV9 to TRBJ2-1, with 9 bases matching TRBD2. The germline gives CDR1 SGDLS, CDR2 YYNGEE. The J segment lost 7 bases and the V segment lost 4 bases, leaving 9 bases of the junction unmatched. The CDR3 has 15 amino acids. The DNA of the CDR3 is TGTGCCAGCAGCTTATCTTTAGCGGGGGTGAATGAGCAGTTCTTC. Its translation is CASSLSLAGVNEQFF.

For the CDR3, the DNA is TGTGCCAGCAGTTTGACCGGGACAGGGGGCTGTGGCTACACCTTC. Translation: CASSLTGTGGCGYTF. This rearrangement joins TRBV2 to TRBJ1-2, with 12 bases lining up with TRBD1. CDR1 SNHLY and CDR2 FYNNEI come from the germline V gene. CDR3 length: 15 residues. V lost 5 bases to trimming and J lost 7 bases; unmatched junction nucleotides: 8.

The J gene is TRBJ2-1, the V gene TRBV4-1; 9 positions agree with TRBD2. Germline V lookup: CDR1 MGHRA, CDR2 YSYEKL. The CDR3 spans 16 residues. V lost 0 bases, J lost 4 bases, and 4 bases stayed unmatched. CDR3 residues: CASSQDAGGPYNEQFF. CDR3 sequence (DNA): TGCGCCAGCAGCCAAGATGCGGGGGGGCCTTACAATGAGCAGTTCTTC.

The V call is TRBV19, the J call TRBJ2-7, with D perhaps matching TRBD2 (6 bases). The germline V gene has CDR1 LNHDA and CDR2 SQIVND (reference sequence). There are 15 residues in the CDR3. Trimming took off 8 bases at V and 3 bases at J, with 20 bases between the two ends. The CDR3 DNA sequence: TGTGCCAGTGCCCTAACCGGGACTTCGGGCTACGAGCAGTACTTC. Encoded protein: CASALTGTSGYEQYF.

The CDR3 DNA reads TGTGCCAGCTCACAGGAGGGCGGGAATCAGCCCCAGCATTTT. Translated: CASSQEGGNQPQHF. This chain links TRBV18 with TRBJ1-5; no clear D. Trimming pared 4 bases from V and 4 bases from J, leaving 11 bases between. The germline V gene has CDR1 KGHSH and CDR2 LQKENI. The CDR3 sequence is 14 residues long.

Comments on this clone: The junction does not match germline at one end; this may be a read error. The chain uses TRBV19 and TRBJ1-5; D possibly corresponds to TRBD1 (6 bases). Germline-derived CDR1 and CDR2 are LNHDA and SQIVND (reference sequence). The CDR3 contains 15 residues. The CDR3 DNA sequence: TGTGCCAGCAGTAGATTTGCAGGGGGCAATCAGCCCCAGCATTTT. Residues: CASSRFAGGNQPQHF.

The V call is TRBV6-5, the J call TRBJ1-5; D perhaps matches TRBD1 (5 bases). The CDR3 runs 14 residues. Trimming shortened V by 5 bases and J by 7 bases, and 15 bases separated the two germline ends. CDR1 is MNHEY and CDR2 is SVGAGI in the germline V gene. CDR3 sequence: CASSDPGFGQPQHF. CDR3 in DNA: TGTGCCAGCAGTGATCCAGGGTTTGGACAGCCCCAGCATTTT.

The chain uses TRBV28 and TRBJ1-3; D is unclear. Germline V CDR1 and CDR2: MDHEN, SYDVKM. This CDR3 has 14 amino acids. Trimming took off 3 bases at V and 4 bases at J, with 10 bases between the two ends. The CDR3 sequence: CASSFVGRGNTIYF. CDR3 DNA: TGTGCCAGCAGTTTCGTTGGCAGGGGAAACACCATATATTTT.

The chain recombines TRBV27 with TRBJ1-1; TRBD1 matches 10 bases. J was trimmed by 7 bases and V by 8 bases; bases with no gene match: 10. Germline CDR1 is MNHEY and CDR2 is SMNVEV (reference sequence). There are 14 residues in the CDR3. CDR3 DNA sequence: TGTGCCAGCTCGGATCGACAGGGGGCTCTTGAAGCTTTCTTT. Translating gives CASSDRQGALEAFF.

Only one count was recorded for this clone. The V gene is TRBV5-1, the J gene TRBJ2-7; 7 bases are a match to TRBD1. J gave up 7 bases and V 0 bases, and 10 bases lay outside the gene matches. This CDR3 is built from 15 residues. Germline-derived CDR1 and CDR2 are SGHRS and YFSETQ. CDR3 loop: CASSLVRTGPTEQYF. CDR3 nucleotides: TGCGCCAGCAGCTTGGTGAGGACAGGCCCTACGGAGCAGTACTTC.

The gene calls are TRBV2 and TRBJ2-4; D ambiguous. Trimming cost V 4 bases and J 11 bases, with 6 bases left between them. The CDR3 length is 10 residues. Germline values: CDR1 SNHLY, CDR2 FYNNEI. Written as DNA, the CDR3 is TGTGCCAGCAGTGCCGAGGTTCAGTACTTC. It yields the protein CASSAEVQYF.

V usage is TRBV28 and J usage is TRBJ2-1, with D possibly matching TRBD1 (6 bases). The CDR3 totals 15 residues. V dropped 5 bases and J dropped 2 bases, with 13 bases sitting between them. The germline CDR1 and CDR2 sequences are MDHEN and SYDVKM. CDR3 loop: CASSQQGLAYNEQFF. The CDR3 region has the DNA TGTGCCAGCAGTCAACAGGGATTGGCCTACAATGAGCAGTTCTTC.

In its sample, this clone was seen once. CDR3 residues: CASSSDWKQFF. In nucleotides, the CDR3 is TGTGCCAGCAGCTCTGACTGGAAGCAGTTCTTC. This rearrangement joins TRBV13 to TRBJ2-1; D is unresolved. The V end was cut by 4 bases, the J end by 11 bases, with 9 bases between. The CDR3 is 11 residues long. Looked up from germline, CDR1 is PRHDT and CDR2 is FYEKMQ (reference sequence).

The chain uses TRBV2 and TRBJ1-5; 8 bases line up with TRBD1. The V gene end was trimmed by 6 bases and the J gene end by 4 bases; junction bases not matched to a gene: 5. Germline assignment: CDR1 SNHLY and CDR2 FYNNEI. The CDR3 runs to 14 residues. CDR3 amino acids: CASRLRQGNQPQHF. The DNA of the CDR3 is TGTGCCAGCAGACTTCGACAGGGGAATCAGCCCCAGCATTTT. The variable domain in full, completed from reference TRBV2 and TRBJ1-5, reads EPEVTQTPSHQVTQMGQEVILRCVPISNHLYFYWYRQILGQKVEFLVSFYNNEISEKSEIFDDQFSVERPDGSNFTLKIRSTKLEDSAMYFCASRLRQGNQPQHFGDGTRLSIL.

The chain links TRBV29-1 to TRBJ1-1; D uncertain. The V end lost 0 bases, the J end lost 5 bases, and 13 bases lay between the germline ends. This CDR3 is built from 14 residues. The V gene's germline CDR1 is SQVTM and CDR2 ANQGSEA. CDR3 sequence (DNA): TGCAGCGTTGAAGATAAGGAACCGGGGACTGAAGCTTTCTTT. Residues: CSVEDKEPGTEAFF.

The chain combines TRBV27 with TRBJ2-1, with D possibly matching TRBD2 (7 bases). Germline lookup yields CDR1 MNHEY and CDR2 SMNVEV (reference sequence). The CDR3 totals 13 residues. Trimming cost V 2 bases and J 8 bases, with 10 bases left between them. CDR3 in DNA: TGTGCCAGCAGTTTAGGGGGGGCCTATGAGCAGTTCTTC. Translating it yields CASSLGGAYEQFF.

The V call is TRBV27, the J call TRBJ2-3; TRBD2 matches 10 bases. V dropped 4 bases and J dropped 1; count of bases not matched to a gene: 2. The CDR3 spans 15 residues. CDR1 and CDR2 from the germline V gene are MNHEY and SMNVEV (reference sequence). CDR3 nucleotide sequence: TGTGCCAGCAGTTATCTAGCGGGGGGCACAGATACGCAGTATTTT. Translation gives CASSYLAGGTDTQYF.

The CDR3 loop reads CATSRDRTAEAFF. For the CDR3, the DNA is TGTGCCACCAGCAGAGACCGGACAGCTGAAGCTTTCTTT. The chain combines TRBV15 with TRBJ1-1, with D perhaps matching TRBD1 (6 bases). Germline assignment: CDR1 LNHNV and CDR2 YYDKDF (reference sequence). This CDR3 region has 13 residues. Trimming took 0 bases from V and 6 from J, leaving 8 bases between them. Combining the CDR3 with reference TRBV15 and TRBJ1-1 gives the whole variable domain DAMVIQNPRYQVTQFGKPVTLSCSQTLNHNVMYWYQQKSSQAPKLLFHYYDKDFNNEADTPDNFQSRRPNTSFCFLDIRSPGLGDTAMYLCATSRDRTAEAFFGQGTRLTVV.

This clone was recorded once. The CDR3 bases are TGTGCCAGCTCACCACCTACCTTGGACAAGAACACTGAAGCTTTCTTT. Protein: CASSPPTLDKNTEAFF. The chain combines TRBV18 with TRBJ1-1, with D perhaps matching TRBD1 (5 bases). The CDR3 has 16 amino acids. V was clipped by 0 bases and J by 1 base, with 12 bases between them. In germline, CDR1 is KGHSH, CDR2 LQKENI.